The 32 T cell receptor beta chains presented below share a single source sample, sequenced in a study of blood T cell repertoires in COVID-19. The method was immunoSEQ multiplex PCR; TCRdb's version includes in-frame clones alone and lacks a portion of them. Among approximately 180,000 clones listed, around 85% were seen once. Sequenced material: peripheral blood. The receptors were gathered from a man aged 55-75 years with acute or convalescent COVID-19.

This chain connects TRBV5-1 to TRBJ2-5; D may be TRBD2 (5 bases). This CDR3 contains 15 residues. V lost 0 bases to trimming and J lost 4 bases, with 13 bases between them. Germline loops: CDR1 SGHRS, CDR2 YFSETQ. CDR3 nucleotides: TGCGCCAGCAGCTTGGCCCGTAGGGAGCGAGAGACCCAGTACTTC. Protein: CASSLARRERETQYF. The full variable domain, its missing parts supplied by reference TRBV5-1 and TRBJ2-5, is KAGVTQTPRYLIKTRGQQVTLSCSPISGHRSVSWYQQTPGQGLQFLFEYFSETQRNKGNFPGRFSGRQFSNSRSEMNVSTLELGDSALYLCASSLARRERETQYFGPGTRLLVL.

The chain joins TRBV7-3 to TRBJ2-5; the D gene is possibly TRBD1 (6 bases). This CDR3 is 13 amino acids long. V was trimmed by 5 bases and J by 0 bases, leaving 7 bases between them. CDR1 is SGHTA and CDR2 is FQGTGA in the germline V gene. The CDR3 region is CASSGGYQETQYF. CDR3 sequence (DNA): TGTGCCAGCAGCGGGGGCTACCAAGAGACCCAGTACTTC.

This chain links TRBV4-1 with TRBJ2-7; TRBD2 agrees at 11 bases. Trimming removed 1 base from V and 1 base from J; junction bases left unmatched: 6. The V gene's germline CDR1 is MGHRA and CDR2 YSYEKL. The CDR3 runs to 17 residues. CDR3 DNA: TGCGCCAGCAGCCAAGTCATCACTAGCGGGAGATCCTACGAGCAGTACTTC. Translating it yields CASSQVITSGRSYEQYF.

Points on this clone: Within the sample, other DNA sequences also encode this same CDR3. The rearrangement uses TRBV5-8 and TRBJ2-1; TRBD2 aligns across 11 bases. V lost 7 bases to trimming and J lost 6 bases; unmatched junction nucleotides: 6. The CDR3 extends over 14 amino acids. Germline V gene lookup returns CDR1 SGHTS and CDR2 YDEGEE. CDR3 nucleotides: TGTGCCAGCCGTAGCGGGAGGGCCTTCAATGAGCAGTTCTTC. This translates into CASRSGRAFNEQFF.

This chain connects TRBV9 to TRBJ1-5; unclear D gene. The ends were cut back, 5 bases at V and 0 bases at J, with 15 bases in the middle. The CDR3 is 16 residues long. Germline assignment: CDR1 SGDLS and CDR2 YYNGEE. The CDR3 sequence is CASRAAGGYSNQPQHF. CDR3 coding DNA: TGTGCCAGCAGGGCAGCAGGTGGGTATAGCAATCAGCCCCAGCATTTT.

The chain links TRBV7-9 to TRBJ2-5; 7 nucleotides agree with TRBD1. V shed 7 bases and J 1 base; nucleotides not matched to a gene: 9. CDR3 length: 15 residues. The germline V gene has CDR1 SEHNR and CDR2 FQNEAQ (reference sequence). The CDR3 reads CASTFWAGGQETQYF. CDR3 nucleotides: TGTGCCAGCACCTTTTGGGCAGGGGGCCAAGAGACCCAGTACTTC.

This chain joins TRBV3-1 (or the pseudogene TRBV3-2) and TRBJ1-4; TRBD1 is a possible D gene (5 bases). The CDR3 length is 14 residues. Trimming removed 2 bases from V and 1 base from J, with 5 bases in between. CDR1 and CDR2 from the germline V gene are LGHDT and YNNKEL (reference sequence). The CDR3 DNA reads TGTGCCAGCAGCCAACAGGGAACTAATGAAAAACTGTTTTTT. Amino acid sequence: CASSQQGTNEKLFF.

The chain is built from TRBV18 and TRBJ2-1, with D possibly being TRBD1 (6 bases). CDR3 length equals 16 residues. Germline-derived CDR1 and CDR2 are KGHSH and LQKENI. V lost 0 bases, J lost 7 bases, and 16 bases lay in between. This chain's CDR3 is CASSPPSRGRENEQFF. The DNA for the CDR3 is TGTGCCAGCTCACCACCCAGCAGGGGTCGGGAAAATGAGCAGTTCTTC.

This clone appeared a few times. V and J are TRBV7-9 and TRBJ1-4; perhaps TRBD1 as D (6 bases). Germline V lookup: CDR1 SEHNR, CDR2 FQNEAQ (reference sequence). The V and J ends lost 10 bases and 8 bases respectively, with 17 bases between them. The CDR3 runs to 13 residues. For the CDR3, the DNA is TGTGCCACCCAGTACAGGGTGGGGGAAAAACTGTTTTTT. Amino acids: CATQYRVGEKLFF.

The chain has TRBV11-2 and TRBJ2-7, with TRBD2 matching 8 bases. The V and J ends lost 5 bases and 4 bases, in that order; junction bases with no gene match: 7. From germline, CDR1 is SGHAT and CDR2 FQNNGV. This CDR3 region has 14 residues. In nucleotides, the CDR3 is TGTGCCAGCAGCCCGGGGGGGAAAAGTTACGAGCAGTACTTC. Translation: CASSPGGKSYEQYF.

The rearrangement uses TRBV5-1 and TRBJ1-1; D not resolved. Trimming took 0 bases from V and 0 from J, leaving 9 bases between them. Germline CDR1 reads SGHRS; CDR2 reads YFSETQ. The CDR3 has 15 residues. CDR3 residues: CASSLGRTMNTEAFF. The CDR3 DNA is TGCGCCAGCAGCTTGGGTCGTACAATGAACACTGAAGCTTTCTTT.

This chain uses TRBV5-5 with TRBJ2-1, with 8 bases that match TRBD1. The J segment lost 4 bases and the V segment lost 6 bases, leaving 9 bases of the junction unmatched. Germline CDR1 SGHKS, CDR2 YYEKEE (reference sequence). The CDR3 sequence is 15 residues long. CDR3 amino acids: CASNQLDRDYNEQFF. The CDR3 DNA is TGTGCCAGCAACCAATTGGACAGGGATTACAATGAGCAGTTCTTC.

This chain joins TRBV5-5 and TRBJ2-1; 7 nucleotides match TRBD1. The V gene's germline CDR1 is SGHKS and CDR2 YYEKEE (reference sequence). CDR3 length: 15 residues. The ends lost 4 bases at V and 10 bases at J; junction bases unmatched: 14. CDR3 in amino acids: CASSRRRDSLWEQFF. The CDR3 DNA is TGTGCCAGCAGCCGACGCAGGGACAGCCTTTGGGAGCAGTTCTTC.

The chain employs TRBV5-4 and TRBJ2-1; D gene unclear. V lost 1 base and J lost 6, with 8 bases in between. The CDR3 sequence is 13 residues long. CDR1 and CDR2 (germline): SGHNT, YYREEE (reference sequence). CDR3 coding DNA: TGTGCCAGCAGCTTGCCCACCGGCAATGAGCAGTTCTTC. Amino acid sequence: CASSLPTGNEQFF. The full variable domain, in which reference TRBV5-4 and TRBJ2-1 provide the parts outside the CDR3, is ETGVTQSPTHLIKTRGQQVTLRCSSQSGHNTVSWYQQALGQGPQFIFQYYREEENGRGNFPPRFSGLQFPNYSSELNVNALELDDSALYLCASSLPTGNEQFFGPGTRLTVL.

This clone was observed once. The chain joins TRBV6-1 to TRBJ2-7, with TRBD1 identical over 7 bases. Germline V gene lookup returns CDR1 MNHNS and CDR2 SASEGT. The length of the CDR3 is 16 residues. Trimming took 4 bases from V and 6 from J; bases not matched to a gene: 15. CDR3 sequence: CASSGSRQGFRAEQYF. CDR3 nucleotide sequence: TGTGCCAGCAGTGGATCCCGACAGGGATTTCGGGCCGAGCAGTACTTC.

There are a few counts of this clone. One junction end disagrees with the germline gene, perhaps due to a read error. The rearrangement joins TRBV28 to TRBJ2-1, with a possible D match to TRBD1 (5 bases). CDR1 and CDR2 (germline): MDHEN, SYDVKM. The CDR3 spans 12 residues. In nucleotides, the CDR3 is TGTGCCAGCAGTACCGATCAGGGCCCTTGGGTCTTC. Its translation is CASSTDQGPWVF. Complete variable domain (other parts from reference TRBV28 and TRBJ2-1): DVKVTQSSRYLVKRTGEKVFLECVQDMDHENMFWYRQDPGLGLRLIYFSYDVKMKEKGDIPEGYSVSREKKERFSLILESASTNQTSMYLCASSTDQGPWVFGPGTRLTVL.

The gene calls are TRBV3-1 (or the pseudogene TRBV3-2) and TRBJ2-7; 7 bases align to TRBD2. Trimming removed 3 bases from V and 7 bases from J; junction bases left unmatched: 9. Looked up from germline, CDR1 is LGHDT and CDR2 is YNNKEL (reference sequence). This CDR3 comprises 14 residues. CDR3 sequence (DNA): TGTGCCAGCAGCCAGGGGGTTTGGGGAGGGGAGCAGTACTTC. Translation gives CASSQGVWGGEQYF.

V usage is TRBV10-3 and J usage is TRBJ2-7; 8 positions match TRBD2. J lost 5 bases, V lost 6 bases, and 9 bases had no gene match. This CDR3 spans 14 amino acids. CDR1 and CDR2 (germline): ENHRY, SYGVKD. The CDR3 nucleotides read TGTGCCATCAGGAGGATAGCGGGAATCAACGAGCAGTACTTC. It codes for CAIRRIAGINEQYF.

The chain has TRBV7-2 and TRBJ1-2, with 10 bases matching TRBD1. The CDR3 has 15 residues. Germline-derived CDR1 and CDR2 are SGHTA and FQGNSA. V lost 5 bases and J lost 8; bases outside the gene matches: 11. CDR3 sequence (DNA): TGTGCCAGCAGCATCTACGGGACAGGGGAAGAAGGCTACACCTTC. Residues: CASSIYGTGEEGYTF.

V gene TRBV2 combines with J gene TRBJ2-1; D might be TRBD1 (8 bases). The germline CDR1 and CDR2 sequences are SNHLY and FYNNEI. Trimming pared 9 bases from V and 7 bases from J, leaving 19 bases between. This CDR3 has 14 residues. The CDR3 DNA sequence: TGTGCCAGGAGAACCGGACAGGGAGGGAATGAGCAGTTCTTC. Amino acid sequence: CARRTGQGGNEQFF. The full variable domain, in which reference TRBV2 and TRBJ2-1 provide the parts outside the CDR3, is EPEVTQTPSHQVTQMGQEVILRCVPISNHLYFYWYRQILGQKVEFLVSFYNNEISEKSEIFDDQFSVERPDGSNFTLKIRSTKLEDSAMYFCARRTGQGGNEQFFGPGTRLTVL.

The J gene is TRBJ2-7, the V gene TRBV19; 7 bases align to TRBD2. The ends lost 5 bases at V and 2 bases at J; junction bases unmatched: 6. The CDR3 runs to 14 residues. Germline V CDR1 and CDR2: LNHDA, SQIVND (reference sequence). The CDR3 DNA follows: TGTGCCAGTAGTGGGGTAGCGGGTGCCTACGAGCAGTACTTC. Translating it yields CASSGVAGAYEQYF.

The chain recombines TRBV11-3 with TRBJ2-5; TRBD2 matches 8 bases. Unmatched junction bases numbered 6, after V lost 1 base and J lost 5 bases. CDR1 is SGHNT, CDR2 YENEEA, per germline. The CDR3 loop spans 15 amino acids. The chain's CDR3 is CASSLGVAGMETQYF. The CDR3 DNA follows: TGTGCCAGCAGCTTAGGGGTAGCGGGAATGGAGACCCAGTACTTC.

V and J are TRBV2 and TRBJ2-1, with 9 nucleotides matching TRBD1. The length of the CDR3 is 15 residues. V lost 7 bases and J lost 0; bases outside the gene matches: 4. CDR1 is SNHLY, CDR2 FYNNEI, per germline. This chain's CDR3 is CASKDRGSSYNEQFF. The CDR3, as DNA: TGTGCCAGCAAAGACAGGGGGAGCTCCTACAATGAGCAGTTCTTC.

The chain is built from TRBV15 and TRBJ2-7; 7 bases line up with TRBD1. J was trimmed by 1 base and V by 0 bases; bases with no gene match: 9. The CDR3 covers 17 residues. Looked up from germline, CDR1 is LNHNV and CDR2 is YYDKDF (reference sequence). The CDR3 protein is CATSRERGTVYSYEQYF. The CDR3 DNA follows: TGTGCCACCAGCAGAGAACGTGGGACAGTCTATTCCTACGAGCAGTACTTC.

The chain couples TRBV3-1 (or the pseudogene TRBV3-2) to TRBJ2-2; 9 bases match TRBD1. CDR3 size: 14 residues. V gave up 6 bases and J gave up 4 bases; unmatched junction bases: 3. Germline-derived CDR1 and CDR2 are LGHDT and YNNKEL (reference sequence). The DNA for the CDR3 is TGTGCCAGCAGACAGGGGGCGTCCACCGGGGAGCTGTTTTTT. Amino acids: CASRQGASTGELFF.

The V call is TRBV20-1, the J call TRBJ1-4, with D possibly matching TRBD1 (5 bases). The CDR3 has 11 amino acids. Germline assignment: CDR1 DFQATT and CDR2 SNEGSKA (reference sequence). V was shortened by 5 bases and J by 7 bases, with 8 bases between the two germline ends. CDR3 residues: CSAGASEKLFF. The CDR3 DNA is TGCAGTGCTGGGGCGAGTGAAAAACTGTTTTTT.

V is TRBV6-1 and J is TRBJ2-3, with 10 positions matching TRBD2. J gave up 2 bases and V 3 bases, and 5 bases lay outside the gene matches. The CDR3 sequence is 16 residues long. Germline V gene data show CDR1 as MNHNS and CDR2 as SASEGT. In nucleotides, the CDR3 is TGTGCCAGCAGTGAGACTAGCGGGTGGATCACAGATACGCAGTATTTT. It yields the protein CASSETSGWITDTQYF.

This rearrangement joins TRBV6-6 to TRBJ2-2; 10 bases are a match to TRBD1. J lost 2 bases, V lost 7 bases, and 4 bases had no gene match. This CDR3 has 15 amino acids. Germline V gives CDR1 MNHNY, CDR2 SVGAGI (reference sequence). The CDR3 protein is CASKGTGVNTGELFF. The CDR3 DNA sequence: TGTGCCAGCAAAGGGACAGGGGTTAACACCGGGGAGCTGTTTTTT.

The rearrangement links TRBV7-9 to TRBJ2-7; TRBD1 matches at 7 bases. Trimming at V came to 5 bases and at J to 5 bases, leaving 9 bases not matched to a gene. Per germline, CDR1 SEHNR and CDR2 FQNEAQ (reference sequence). The CDR3 extends over 14 amino acids. The CDR3 nucleotides are TGTGCCAGCAGCCGGAGACAGGGAATCGACGAGCAGTACTTC. Protein sequence: CASSRRQGIDEQYF.

This chain uses TRBV6-4 with TRBJ2-1; TRBD2 matches at 7 bases. There are 16 residues in the CDR3. Looked up from germline, CDR1 is MRHNA and CDR2 is SNTAGT. V lost 0 bases to trimming and J lost 4 bases; unmatched junction nucleotides: 6. The CDR3 is CASSDSVRGGYNEQFF. CDR3 bases: TGTGCCAGCAGTGACTCGGTCCGGGGAGGGTACAATGAGCAGTTCTTC.

The chain carries TRBV3-1 (or the pseudogene TRBV3-2) and TRBJ1-6; D might be TRBD1 (5 bases). Germline CDR1 reads LGHDT; CDR2 reads YNNKEL (reference sequence). V lost 3 bases and J lost 8, with 11 bases in between. This CDR3 has 14 residues. In DNA form, the CDR3 reads TGTGCCAGCAGCCACGGGGGTTGGGATTCACCCCTCCACTTT. Its translation: CASSHGGWDSPLHF.

The chain has TRBV5-4 and TRBJ2-1; 7 nucleotides align to TRBD2. J lost 3 bases, V lost 10 bases, and 7 bases had no gene match. From germline, CDR1 is SGHNT and CDR2 YYREEE (reference sequence). The CDR3 loop spans 13 amino acids. Here the CDR3 reads CALGASGYNEQFF. For the CDR3, the DNA is TGTGCCTTGGGAGCTAGCGGCTACAATGAGCAGTTCTTC.